The entry below gives a single T cell receptor (beta chain) sequence along with its context. What it recognizes is unknown. The data were taken from a study of CD8+CD57+ T cells in acquired aplastic anemia. Study-level information: When averaged, DNA from sorted CD4+ and CD8+ cells came to 2.5 to 4 ug. Where healthy donors were concerned, CD4+ cells averaged about 11 million reads.

The CDR3 runs to 15 residues. Trimming removed 0 bases from V and 11 bases from J, with 19 bases in between. Germline V lookup: CDR1 SGDLS, CDR2 YYNGEE. Study-wide results and caveats: Patients and controls turned out to have more than 25 CD8+ CDR3 sequences in common. Significant differences in CD8+ Simpson's diversity were not observed between patients and controls.

Investigators profiled TCR beta VDJ and CDR3 from genomic DNA template. TCRdb used MiXCR to reprocess the reads, holding one entry per CDR3 protein. Seen here are around 400,000 distinct CDR3 sequences, about 70% observed once, and the top ten hold 4%. The sequence was obtained from a human donor in good health, serving as a control. Material: sorted CD4+, CD8+, or CD8+CD57+ T cells (not recorded which) from PBMCs. V gene TRBV9 combines with J gene TRBJ2-3, with D possibly TRBD1 on 6 matching bases. The CDR3 region has the DNA TGTGCCAGCAGCGTAGTCCCCAGGGGCCGGGGCGAGCAGTATTTT. Encoded protein: CASSVVPRGRGEQYF.